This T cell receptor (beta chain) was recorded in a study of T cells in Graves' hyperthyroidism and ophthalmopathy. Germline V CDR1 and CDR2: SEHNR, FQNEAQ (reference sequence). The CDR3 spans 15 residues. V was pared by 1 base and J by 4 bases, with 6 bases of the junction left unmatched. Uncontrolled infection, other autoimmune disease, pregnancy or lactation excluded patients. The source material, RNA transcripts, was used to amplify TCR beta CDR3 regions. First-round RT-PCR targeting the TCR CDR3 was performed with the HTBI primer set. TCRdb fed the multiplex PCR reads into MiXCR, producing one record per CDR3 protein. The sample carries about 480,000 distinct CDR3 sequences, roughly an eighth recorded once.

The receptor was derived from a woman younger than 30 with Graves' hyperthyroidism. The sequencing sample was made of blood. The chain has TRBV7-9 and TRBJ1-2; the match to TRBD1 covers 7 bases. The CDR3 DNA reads TGTGCCAGCAGCTTAGTAGGACAGGCTACCTATGGCTACACCTTC. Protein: CASSLVGQATYGYTF.